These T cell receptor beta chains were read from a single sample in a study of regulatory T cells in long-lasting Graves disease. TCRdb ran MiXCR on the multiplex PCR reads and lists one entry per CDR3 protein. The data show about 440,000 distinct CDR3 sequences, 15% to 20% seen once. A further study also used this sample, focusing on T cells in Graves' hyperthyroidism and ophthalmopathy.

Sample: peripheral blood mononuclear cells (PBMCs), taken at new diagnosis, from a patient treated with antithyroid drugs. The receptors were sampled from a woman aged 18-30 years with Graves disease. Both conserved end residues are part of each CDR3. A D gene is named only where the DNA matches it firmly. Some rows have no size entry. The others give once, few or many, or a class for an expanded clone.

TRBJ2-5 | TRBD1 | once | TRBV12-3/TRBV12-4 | TGTGCCAGCAGTCGCATGACAGGGGGTGAAGAGACCCAGTACTTC | CASSRMTGGEETQYF
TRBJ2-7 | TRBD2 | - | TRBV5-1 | TGCGCCAGCAGTTACCTTCTAGCGGGGCTAAGTGACGAGCAGTACTTC | CASSYLLAGLSDEQYF
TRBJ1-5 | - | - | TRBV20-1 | TGCAGTGCTAGATTCGCGGGCCTGATAAGAGATACGCAGCATTTT | CSARFAGLIRDTQHF
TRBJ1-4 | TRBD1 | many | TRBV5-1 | TGCGCCAGCAGCCTGGGGACAGGGAGGAATGAAAAACTGTTTTTT | CASSLGTGRNEKLFF
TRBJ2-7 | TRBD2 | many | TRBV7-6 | TGTGCCAGCAGCTCCCGGGAGGGTCTGTACGAGCAGTACTTC | CASSSREGLYEQYF
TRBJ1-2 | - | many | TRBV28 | TGTGCCAGCAGTTTTGGACCTGGCTACACCTTC | CASSFGPGYTF
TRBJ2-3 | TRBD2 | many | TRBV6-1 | TGTGCCAGCAGTCCCTCCGGGACTAGCGGGAGTTACCGCCCAGATACGCAGTATTTT | CASSPSGTSGSYRPDTQYF
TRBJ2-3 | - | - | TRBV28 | TGTGCCAGCAGTTTGGTAACAGGAGGCCCCACAGATACGCAGTATTTT | CASSLVTGGPTDTQYF
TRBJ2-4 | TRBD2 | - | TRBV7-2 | TGTGCCAGCAGCTTAGGGGCCCGCAGGCGGGAGGCACATCTGCAAAACATTCAGTACTTC | CASSLGARRREAHLQNIQYF
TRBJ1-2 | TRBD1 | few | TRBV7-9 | TGTGCCAGCAGCTTAGTTGGGACAGGGGGCTATGGCTACACCTTC | CASSLVGTGGYGYTF
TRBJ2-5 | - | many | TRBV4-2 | TGTGCCAGCAGCCAAGCGACAGGACAAGAGACCCAGTACTTC | CASSQATGQETQYF
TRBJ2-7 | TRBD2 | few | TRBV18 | TGTGCCAGCTCACCAGGGCTTAGCGGGAGGTACGAGCAGTACTTC | CASSPGLSGRYEQYF
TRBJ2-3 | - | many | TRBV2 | TGTGCCAGCAAGGGCGGGGCAGATACGCAGTATTTT | CASKGGADTQYF
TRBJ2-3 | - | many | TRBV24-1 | TGTGCCACCAAGGAGAGTAACCCCACAGATACGCAGTATTTT | CATKESNPTDTQYF
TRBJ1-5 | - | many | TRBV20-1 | TGCAGTGCTAGAGCTCCAAGAGGCAATCAGCCCCAGCATTTT | CSARAPRGNQPQHF
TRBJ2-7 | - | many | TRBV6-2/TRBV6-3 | TGTGCCAGCAGTCCAGGACGTCGATCCTACGAGCAGTACTTC | CASSPGRRSYEQYF